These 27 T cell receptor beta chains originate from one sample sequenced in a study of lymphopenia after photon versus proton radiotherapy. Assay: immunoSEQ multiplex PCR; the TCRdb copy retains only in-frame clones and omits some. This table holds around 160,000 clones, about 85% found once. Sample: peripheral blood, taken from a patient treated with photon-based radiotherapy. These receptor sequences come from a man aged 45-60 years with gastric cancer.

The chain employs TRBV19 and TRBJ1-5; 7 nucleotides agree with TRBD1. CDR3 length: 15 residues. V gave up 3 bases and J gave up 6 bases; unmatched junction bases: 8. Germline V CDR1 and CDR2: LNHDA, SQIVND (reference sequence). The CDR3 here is CASSMGRGSGQPQHF. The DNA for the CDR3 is TGTGCCAGTAGTATGGGCAGGGGGTCCGGTCAGCCCCAGCATTTT.

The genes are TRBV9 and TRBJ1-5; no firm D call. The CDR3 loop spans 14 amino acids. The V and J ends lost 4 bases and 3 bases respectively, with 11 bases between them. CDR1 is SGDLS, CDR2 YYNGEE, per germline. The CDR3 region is CASSPGADNQPQHF. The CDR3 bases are TGTGCCAGCAGCCCCGGAGCAGACAATCAGCCCCAGCATTTT.

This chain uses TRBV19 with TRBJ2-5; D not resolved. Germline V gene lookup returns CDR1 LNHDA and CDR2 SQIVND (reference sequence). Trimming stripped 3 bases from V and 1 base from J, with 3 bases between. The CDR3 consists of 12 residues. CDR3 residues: CASSIPQETQYF. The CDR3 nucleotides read TGTGCCAGTAGTATTCCCCAAGAGACCCAGTACTTC.

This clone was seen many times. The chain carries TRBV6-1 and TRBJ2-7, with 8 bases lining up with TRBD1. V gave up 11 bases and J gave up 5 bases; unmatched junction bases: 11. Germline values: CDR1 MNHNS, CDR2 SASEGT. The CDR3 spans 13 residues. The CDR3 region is CALRGQGANEQYF. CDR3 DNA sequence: TGTGCCCTCAGGGGGCAGGGGGCGAACGAGCAGTACTTC.

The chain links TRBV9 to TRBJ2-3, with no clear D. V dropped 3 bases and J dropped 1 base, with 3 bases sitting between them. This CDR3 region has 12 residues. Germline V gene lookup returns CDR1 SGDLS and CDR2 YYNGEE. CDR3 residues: CASSARTDTQYF. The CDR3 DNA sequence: TGTGCCAGCAGCGCCCGCACAGATACGCAGTATTTT.

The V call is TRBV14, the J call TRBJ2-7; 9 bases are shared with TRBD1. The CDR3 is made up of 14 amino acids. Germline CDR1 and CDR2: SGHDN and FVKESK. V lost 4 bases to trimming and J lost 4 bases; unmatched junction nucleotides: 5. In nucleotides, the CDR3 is TGTGCCAGCAGCCCGGACAGGGGATGGTACGAGCAGTACTTC. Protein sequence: CASSPDRGWYEQYF.

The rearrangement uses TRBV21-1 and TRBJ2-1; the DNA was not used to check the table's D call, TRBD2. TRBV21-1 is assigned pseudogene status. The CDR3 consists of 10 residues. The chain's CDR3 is CAGGTHEQFF. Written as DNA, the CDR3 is TGTGCCGGAGGGACTCATGAGCAGTTCTTC.

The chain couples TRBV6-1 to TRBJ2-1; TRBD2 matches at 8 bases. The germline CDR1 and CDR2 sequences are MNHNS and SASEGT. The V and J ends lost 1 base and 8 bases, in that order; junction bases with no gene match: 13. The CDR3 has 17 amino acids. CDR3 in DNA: TGTGCCAGCAGTGAAGATGTGGTGGGACTAGGGGGGTATGAGCAGTTCTTC. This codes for CASSEDVVGLGGYEQFF.

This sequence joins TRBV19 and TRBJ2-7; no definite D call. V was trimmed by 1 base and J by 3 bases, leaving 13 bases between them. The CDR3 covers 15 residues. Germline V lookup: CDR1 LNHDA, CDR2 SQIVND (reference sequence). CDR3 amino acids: CASSIGPTAYYEQYF. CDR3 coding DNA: TGTGCCAGTAGTATAGGTCCTACGGCCTACTACGAGCAGTACTTC.

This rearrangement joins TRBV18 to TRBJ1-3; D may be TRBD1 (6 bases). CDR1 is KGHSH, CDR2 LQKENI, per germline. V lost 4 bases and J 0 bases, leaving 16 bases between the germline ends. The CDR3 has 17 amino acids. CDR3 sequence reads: CASSRTKTGHSGNTIYF. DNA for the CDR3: TGTGCCAGCTCACGTACCAAGACAGGCCACTCTGGAAACACCATATATTTT.

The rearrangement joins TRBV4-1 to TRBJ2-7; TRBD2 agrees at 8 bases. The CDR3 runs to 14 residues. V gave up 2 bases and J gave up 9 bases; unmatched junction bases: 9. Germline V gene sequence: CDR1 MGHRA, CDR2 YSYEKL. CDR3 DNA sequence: TGCGCCAGCAGCCAATTCGGACTAGCAAAAGGGCAGTACTTC. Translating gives CASSQFGLAKGQYF.

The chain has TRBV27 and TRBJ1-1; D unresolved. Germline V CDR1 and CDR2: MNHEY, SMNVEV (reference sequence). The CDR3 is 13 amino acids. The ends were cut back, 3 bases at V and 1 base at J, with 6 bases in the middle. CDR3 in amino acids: CASSFRGNTEAFF. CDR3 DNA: TGTGCCAGCAGTTTTAGAGGGAACACTGAAGCTTTCTTT.

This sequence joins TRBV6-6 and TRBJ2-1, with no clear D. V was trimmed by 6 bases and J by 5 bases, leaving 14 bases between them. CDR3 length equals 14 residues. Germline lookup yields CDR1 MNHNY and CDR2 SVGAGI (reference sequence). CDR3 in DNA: TGTGCCAGCAGCCGGGCCCTGAGCGACAATGAGCAGTTCTTC. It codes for CASSRALSDNEQFF.

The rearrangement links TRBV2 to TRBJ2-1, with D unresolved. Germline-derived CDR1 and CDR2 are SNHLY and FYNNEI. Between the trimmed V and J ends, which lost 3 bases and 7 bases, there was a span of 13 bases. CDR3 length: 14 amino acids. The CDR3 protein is CASSDGTTNNEQFF. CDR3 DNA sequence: TGTGCCAGCAGTGATGGCACAACCAATAATGAGCAGTTCTTC.

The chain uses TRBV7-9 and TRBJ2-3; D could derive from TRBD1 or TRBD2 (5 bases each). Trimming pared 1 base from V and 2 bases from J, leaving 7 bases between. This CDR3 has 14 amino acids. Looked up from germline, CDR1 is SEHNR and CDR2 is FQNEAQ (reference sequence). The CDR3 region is CASSLDGTTDTQYF. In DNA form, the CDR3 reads TGTGCCAGCAGCTTAGACGGGACCACAGATACGCAGTATTTT.

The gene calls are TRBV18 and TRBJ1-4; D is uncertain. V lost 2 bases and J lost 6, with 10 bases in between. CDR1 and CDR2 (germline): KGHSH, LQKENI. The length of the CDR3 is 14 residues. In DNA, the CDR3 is TGTGCCAGCTCACCAGGGGATATTTATGAAAAACTGTTTTTT. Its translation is CASSPGDIYEKLFF. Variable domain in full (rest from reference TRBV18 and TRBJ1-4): NAGVMQNPRHLVRRRGQEARLRCSPMKGHSHVYWYRQLPEEGLKFMVYLQKENIIDESGMPKERFSAEFPKEGPSILRIQQVVRGDSAAYFCASSPGDIYEKLFFGSGTQLSVL.

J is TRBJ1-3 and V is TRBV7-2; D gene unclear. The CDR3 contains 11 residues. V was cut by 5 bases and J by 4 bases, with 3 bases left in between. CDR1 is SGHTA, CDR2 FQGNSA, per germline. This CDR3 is CASSTGNTIYF. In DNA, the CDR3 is TGTGCCAGCAGCACCGGAAACACCATATATTTT. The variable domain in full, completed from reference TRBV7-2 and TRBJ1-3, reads GAGVSQSPSNKVTEKGKDVELRCDPISGHTALYWYRQSLGQGLEFLIYFQGNSAPDKSGLPSDRFSAERTGGSVSTLTIQRTQQEDSAVYLCASSTGNTIYFGEGSWLTVV.

DNA for the CDR3: TGTGCCAGCAGCCCCTTAGCGGGAGGCTCCTACAATGAGCAGTTCTTC. Encoded protein: CASSPLAGGSYNEQFF. V gene TRBV14 combines with J gene TRBJ2-1; TRBD2 agrees at 10 bases. Germline CDR1 reads SGHDN; CDR2 reads FVKESK. This CDR3 region has 16 residues. V lost 4 bases and J lost 0; bases outside the gene matches: 3.

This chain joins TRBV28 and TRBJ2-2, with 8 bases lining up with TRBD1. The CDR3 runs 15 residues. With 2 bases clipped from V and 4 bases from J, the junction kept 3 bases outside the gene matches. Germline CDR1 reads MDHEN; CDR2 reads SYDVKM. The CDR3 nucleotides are TGTGCCAGCAGTTTACGGGACAGGATCACCGGGGAGCTGTTTTTT. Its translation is CASSLRDRITGELFF.

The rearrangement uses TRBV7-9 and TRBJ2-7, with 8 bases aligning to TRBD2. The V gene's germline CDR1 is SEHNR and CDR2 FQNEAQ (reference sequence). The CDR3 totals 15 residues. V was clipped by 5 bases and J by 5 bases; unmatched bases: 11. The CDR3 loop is CASSQTTSGAHEQYF. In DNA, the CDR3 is TGTGCCAGCAGCCAAACTACTAGCGGTGCTCACGAGCAGTACTTC.

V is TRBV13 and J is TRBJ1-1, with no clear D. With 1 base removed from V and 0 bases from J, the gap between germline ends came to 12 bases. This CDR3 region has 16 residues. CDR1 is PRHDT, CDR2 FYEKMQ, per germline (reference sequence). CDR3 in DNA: TGTGCCAGCAGCTTAGAGGTCAAAAGGATGAACACTGAAGCTTTCTTT. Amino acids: CASSLEVKRMNTEAFF.

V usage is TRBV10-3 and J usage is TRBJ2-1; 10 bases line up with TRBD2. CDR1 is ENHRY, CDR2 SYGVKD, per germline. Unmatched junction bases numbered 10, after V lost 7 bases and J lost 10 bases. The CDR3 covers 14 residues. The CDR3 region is CAIKRLAGAEEQFF. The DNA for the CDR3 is TGTGCCATCAAAAGGCTAGCGGGAGCGGAGGAGCAGTTCTTC.

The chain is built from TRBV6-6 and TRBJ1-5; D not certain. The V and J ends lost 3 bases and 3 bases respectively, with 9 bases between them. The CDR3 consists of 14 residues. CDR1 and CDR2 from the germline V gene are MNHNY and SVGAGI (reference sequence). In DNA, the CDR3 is TGTGCCAGCAGTTATGAGGCAGACAATCAGCCCCAGCATTTT. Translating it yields CASSYEADNQPQHF.

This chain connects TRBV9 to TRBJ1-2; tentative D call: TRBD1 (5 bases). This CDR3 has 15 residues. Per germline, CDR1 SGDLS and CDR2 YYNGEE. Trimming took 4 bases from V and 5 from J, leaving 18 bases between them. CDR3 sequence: CASSPTGTGSYGYTF. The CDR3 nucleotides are TGTGCCAGCAGCCCGACCGGGACGGGATCATATGGCTACACCTTC. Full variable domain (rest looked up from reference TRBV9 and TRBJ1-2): DSGVTQTPKHLITATGQRVTLRCSPRSGDLSVYWYQQSLDQGLQFLIQYYNGEERAKGNILERFSAQQFPDLHSELNLSSLELGDSALYFCASSPTGTGSYGYTFGSGTRLTVV.

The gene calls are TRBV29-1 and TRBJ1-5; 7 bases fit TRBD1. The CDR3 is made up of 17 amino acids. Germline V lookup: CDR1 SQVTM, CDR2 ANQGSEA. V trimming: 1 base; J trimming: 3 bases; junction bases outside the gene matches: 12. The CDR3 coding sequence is TGCAGCGTTGAAGCCCGCAACCGACAGGGAATCAATCAGCCCCAGCATTTT. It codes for CSVEARNRQGINQPQHF.

The CDR3 loop is CASSYSETGELFF. The CDR3 nucleotides are TGTGCCAGCAGTTATTCTGAGACCGGGGAGCTGTTTTTT. V gene TRBV6-9 combines with J gene TRBJ2-2; D remains unclear. From germline, CDR1 is MNHGY and CDR2 SVAAGI. CDR3 length: 13 residues. Trimming pared 0 bases from V and 5 bases from J, leaving 4 bases between.

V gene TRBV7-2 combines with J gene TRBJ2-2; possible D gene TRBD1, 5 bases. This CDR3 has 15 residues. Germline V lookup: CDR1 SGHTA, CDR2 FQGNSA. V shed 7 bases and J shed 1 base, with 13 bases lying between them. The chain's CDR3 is CASTPKRGNTGELFF. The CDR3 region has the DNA TGTGCCAGCACCCCCAAAAGGGGGAACACCGGGGAGCTGTTTTTT.